Described below is a single TCR beta chain sequence and its context. The entry originates in a study of blood T cell repertoires in COVID-19. About the study: Sites in the United States, Italy and Spain provided acute and convalescent COVID-19 samples. The cDNA or gDNA used as material had been derived from T cells, B-cell-depleted T cells, or PBMCs.

Original analysis: Amplification from reference gene primers served as the basis for estimated nucleated cell counts. The data were produced by immunoSEQ multiplex PCR, yet TCRdb's version contains in-frame clones alone and is incomplete. That table gives V, J and clone size, and the DNA gave D and trimming. Here the sample spans around 150,000 clones, approximately 84% being singletons. The clonotype originates from a woman over 75 with acute or convalescent COVID-19. Sequencing was performed on peripheral blood.

As DNA, the CDR3 is TGCGCCAGCAGCCCCCCTTTAGGCGGGGGCGGCTACACCTTC. This translates into CASSPPLGGGGYTF. This chain uses TRBV5-1 with TRBJ1-2; a weak D match, TRBD1 (6 bases). The V end lost 4 bases, the J end lost 8 bases, and 18 bases lay between the germline ends. The germline CDR1 and CDR2 sequences are SGHRS and YFSETQ. The CDR3 is 14 amino acids.